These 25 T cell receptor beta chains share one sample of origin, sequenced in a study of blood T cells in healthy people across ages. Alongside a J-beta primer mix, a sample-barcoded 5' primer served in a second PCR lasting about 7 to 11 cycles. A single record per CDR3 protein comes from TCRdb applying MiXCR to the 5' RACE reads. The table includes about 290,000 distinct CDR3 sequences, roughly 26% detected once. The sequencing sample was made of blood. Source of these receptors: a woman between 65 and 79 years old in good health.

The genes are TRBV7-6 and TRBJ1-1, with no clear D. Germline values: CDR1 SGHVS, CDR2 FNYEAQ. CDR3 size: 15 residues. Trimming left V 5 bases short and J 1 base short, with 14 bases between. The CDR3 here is CASSTLATSNTEAFF. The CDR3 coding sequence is TGTGCCAGCAGCACCCTGGCCACATCGAACACTGAAGCTTTCTTT.

The chain's CDR3 is CASSYSRERNSPLHF. The CDR3 nucleotides are TGTGCCAGCAGTTACTCGAGGGAGCGGAATTCACCCCTCCACTTT. This chain connects TRBV6-5 to TRBJ1-6; no clear D gene. CDR1 MNHEY and CDR2 SVGAGI come from the germline V gene. V was shortened by 0 bases and J by 7 bases, with 10 bases between the two germline ends. The CDR3 runs 15 residues.

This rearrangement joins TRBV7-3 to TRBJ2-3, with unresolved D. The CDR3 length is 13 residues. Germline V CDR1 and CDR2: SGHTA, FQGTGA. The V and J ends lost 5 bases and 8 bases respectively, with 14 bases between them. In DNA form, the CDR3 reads TGTGCCAGCAGCAACTTTAGCAGGAGTACGCAGTATTTT. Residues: CASSNFSRSTQYF. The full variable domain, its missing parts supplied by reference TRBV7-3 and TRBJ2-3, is GAGVSQTPSNKVTEKGKYVELRCDPISGHTALYWYRQSLGQGPEFLIYFQGTGAADDSGLPNDRFFAVRPEGSVSTLKIQRTERGDSAVYLCASSNFSRSTQYFGPGTRLTVL.

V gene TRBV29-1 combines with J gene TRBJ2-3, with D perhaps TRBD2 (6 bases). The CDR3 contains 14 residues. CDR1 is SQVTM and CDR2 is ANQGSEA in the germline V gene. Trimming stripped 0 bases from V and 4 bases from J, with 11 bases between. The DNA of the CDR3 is TGCAGCGTTGAAGATAGGAGGGGAGCAGATACGCAGTATTTT. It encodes CSVEDRRGADTQYF.

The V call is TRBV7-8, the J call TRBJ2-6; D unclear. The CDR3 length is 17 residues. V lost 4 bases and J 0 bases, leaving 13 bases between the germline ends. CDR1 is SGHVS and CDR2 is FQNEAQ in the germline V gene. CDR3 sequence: CASSYKATDSGANVLTF. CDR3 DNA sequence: TGTGCCAGCAGCTACAAGGCGACGGACTCTGGGGCCAACGTCCTGACTTTC.

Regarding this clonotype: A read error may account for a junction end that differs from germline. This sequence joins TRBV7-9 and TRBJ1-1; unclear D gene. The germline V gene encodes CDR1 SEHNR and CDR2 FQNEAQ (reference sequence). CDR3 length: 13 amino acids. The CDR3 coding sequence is TGTGCCAGCAACTTAGCAGGAGAGACTGAAGCTTTCTTT. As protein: CASNLAGETEAFF.

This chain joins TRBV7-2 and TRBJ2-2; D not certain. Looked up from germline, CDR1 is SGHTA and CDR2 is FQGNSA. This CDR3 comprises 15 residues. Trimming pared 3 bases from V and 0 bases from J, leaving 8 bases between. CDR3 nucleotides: TGTGCCAGCAGCTTCCGCTATACGAACACCGGGGAGCTGTTTTTT. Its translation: CASSFRYTNTGELFF.

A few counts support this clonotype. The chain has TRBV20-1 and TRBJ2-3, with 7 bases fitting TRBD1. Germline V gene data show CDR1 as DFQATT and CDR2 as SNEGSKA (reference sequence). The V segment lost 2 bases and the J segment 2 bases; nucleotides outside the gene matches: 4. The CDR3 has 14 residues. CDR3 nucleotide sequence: TGCAGTGCTAGATCCGGGACAGCCACAGATACGCAGTATTTT. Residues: CSARSGTATDTQYF.

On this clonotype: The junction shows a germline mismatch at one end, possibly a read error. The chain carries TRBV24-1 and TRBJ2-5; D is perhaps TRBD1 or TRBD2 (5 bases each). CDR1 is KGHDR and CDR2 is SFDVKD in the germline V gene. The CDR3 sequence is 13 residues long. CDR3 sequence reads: CATSDSRDQSRFF. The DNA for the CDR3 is TGTGCCACCAGTGATTCCCGGGACCAAAGCCGCTTCTTC.

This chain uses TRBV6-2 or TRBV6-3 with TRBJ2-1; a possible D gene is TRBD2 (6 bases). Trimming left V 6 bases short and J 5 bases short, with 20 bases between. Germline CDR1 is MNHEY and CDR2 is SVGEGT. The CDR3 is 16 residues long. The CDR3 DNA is TGTGCCAGCAGCCCACCACCGAGGGGAGGCAACAATGAGCAGTTCTTC. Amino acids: CASSPPPRGGNNEQFF.

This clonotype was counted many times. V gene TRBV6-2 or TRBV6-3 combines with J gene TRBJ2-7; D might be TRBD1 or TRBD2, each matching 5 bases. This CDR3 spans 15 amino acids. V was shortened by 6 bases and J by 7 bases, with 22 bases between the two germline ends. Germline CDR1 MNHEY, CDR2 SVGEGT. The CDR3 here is CASSQLRDQPTEQYF. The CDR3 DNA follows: TGTGCCAGCAGCCAGCTCCGGGACCAACCTACTGAGCAGTACTTC.

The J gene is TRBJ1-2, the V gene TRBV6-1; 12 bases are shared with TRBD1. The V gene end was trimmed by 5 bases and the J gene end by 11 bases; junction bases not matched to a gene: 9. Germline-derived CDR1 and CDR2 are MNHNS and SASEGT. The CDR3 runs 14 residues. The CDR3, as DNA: TGTGCCAGCAGTCAGGGGACAGGGGGCCGGGAATACACCTTC. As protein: CASSQGTGGREYTF.

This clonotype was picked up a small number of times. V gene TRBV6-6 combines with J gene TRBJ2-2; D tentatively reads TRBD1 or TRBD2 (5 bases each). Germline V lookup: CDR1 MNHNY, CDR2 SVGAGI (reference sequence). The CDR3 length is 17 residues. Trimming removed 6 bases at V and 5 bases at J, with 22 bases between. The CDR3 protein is CASSGSGTAGRTGELFF. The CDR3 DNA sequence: TGTGCCAGCAGCGGATCCGGGACCGCCGGACGAACCGGGGAGCTGTTTTTT.

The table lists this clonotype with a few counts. The CDR3 here is CSVLGGRQGHNYGYTF. The CDR3 DNA reads as TGCAGCGTGCTAGGTGGACGACAGGGGCATAACTATGGCTACACCTTC. The chain employs TRBV29-1 and TRBJ1-2; 8 nucleotides agree with TRBD1. Per germline, CDR1 SQVTM and CDR2 ANQGSEA. The CDR3 is 16 amino acids. Losses at the gene ends were 6 bases for V and 1 base for J; bases not matched to a gene: 13.

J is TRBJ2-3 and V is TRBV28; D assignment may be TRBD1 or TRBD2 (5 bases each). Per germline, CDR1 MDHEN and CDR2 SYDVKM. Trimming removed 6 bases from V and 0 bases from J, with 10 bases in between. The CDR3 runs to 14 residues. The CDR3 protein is CASRGTASTDTQYF. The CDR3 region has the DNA TGTGCCAGCAGAGGGACGGCTAGCACAGATACGCAGTATTTT.

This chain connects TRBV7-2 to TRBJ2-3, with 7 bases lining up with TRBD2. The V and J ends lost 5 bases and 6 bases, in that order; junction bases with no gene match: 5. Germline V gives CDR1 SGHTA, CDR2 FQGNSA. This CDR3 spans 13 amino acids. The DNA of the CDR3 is TGTGCCAGCAGCCGTACTAGCGACGATACGCAGTATTTT. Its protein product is CASSRTSDDTQYF.

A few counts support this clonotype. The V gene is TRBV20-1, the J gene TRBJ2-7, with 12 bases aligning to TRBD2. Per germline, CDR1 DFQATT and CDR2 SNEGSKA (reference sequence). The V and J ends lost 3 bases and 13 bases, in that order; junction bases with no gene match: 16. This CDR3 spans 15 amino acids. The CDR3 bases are TGCAGTGCTAGTGGGGCTAGCGGGAGGGCCGTTTTCGATTACTTC. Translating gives CSASGASGRAVFDYF.

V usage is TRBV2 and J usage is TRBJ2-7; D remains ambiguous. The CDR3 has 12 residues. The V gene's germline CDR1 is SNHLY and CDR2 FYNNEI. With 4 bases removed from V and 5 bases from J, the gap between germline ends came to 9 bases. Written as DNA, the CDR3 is TGTGCCAGCAGTGGGCAGGTAGACGAGCAGTACTTC. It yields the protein CASSGQVDEQYF.

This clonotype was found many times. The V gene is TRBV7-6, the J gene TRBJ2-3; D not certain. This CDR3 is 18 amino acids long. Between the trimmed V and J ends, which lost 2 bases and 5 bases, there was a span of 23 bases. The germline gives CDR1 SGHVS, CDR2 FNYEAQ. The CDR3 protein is CASSLYLTHPLAGDTQYF. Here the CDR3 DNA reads TGTGCCAGCAGCTTATATTTGACACATCCCCTCGCAGGAGATACGCAGTATTTT.

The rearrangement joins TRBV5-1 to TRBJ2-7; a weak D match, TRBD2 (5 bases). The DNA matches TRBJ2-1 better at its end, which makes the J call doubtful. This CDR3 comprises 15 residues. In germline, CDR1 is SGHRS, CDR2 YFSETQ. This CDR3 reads CASSLDLAWENEQFF. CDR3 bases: TGCGCCAGCAGCTTGGATTTAGCGTGGGAGAATGAGCAGTTCTTC.

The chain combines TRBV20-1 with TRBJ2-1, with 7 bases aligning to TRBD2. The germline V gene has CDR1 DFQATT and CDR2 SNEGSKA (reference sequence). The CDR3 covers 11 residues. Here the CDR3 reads CSGGRGNEQFF. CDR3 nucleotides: TGCTCGGGGGGTCGGGGCAATGAGCAGTTCTTC.

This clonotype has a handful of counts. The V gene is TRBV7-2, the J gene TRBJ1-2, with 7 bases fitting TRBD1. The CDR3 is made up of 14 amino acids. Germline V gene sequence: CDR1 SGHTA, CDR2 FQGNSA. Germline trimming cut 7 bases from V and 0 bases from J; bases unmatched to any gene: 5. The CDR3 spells CASTRGGANYGYTF. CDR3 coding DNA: TGTGCCAGCACCAGGGGGGGAGCTAACTATGGCTACACCTTC.

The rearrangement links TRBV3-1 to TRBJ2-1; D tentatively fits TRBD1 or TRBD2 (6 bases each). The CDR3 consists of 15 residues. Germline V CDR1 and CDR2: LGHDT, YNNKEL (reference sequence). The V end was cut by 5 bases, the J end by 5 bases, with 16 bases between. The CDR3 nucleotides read TGTGCCAGCAGCGGGGACGGGGGCCCCCACAATGAGCAGTTCTTC. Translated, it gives CASSGDGGPHNEQFF.

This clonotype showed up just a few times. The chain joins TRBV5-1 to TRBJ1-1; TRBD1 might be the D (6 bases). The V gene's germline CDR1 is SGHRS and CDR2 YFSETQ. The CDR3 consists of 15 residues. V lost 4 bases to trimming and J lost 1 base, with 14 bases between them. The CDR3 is CASSINPGENTEAFF. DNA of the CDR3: TGCGCCAGCAGCATAAATCCAGGGGAGAACACTGAAGCTTTCTTT.

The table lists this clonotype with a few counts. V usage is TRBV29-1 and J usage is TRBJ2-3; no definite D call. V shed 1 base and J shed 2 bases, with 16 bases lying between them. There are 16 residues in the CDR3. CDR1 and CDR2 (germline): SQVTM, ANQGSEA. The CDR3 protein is CSVEGAMGWDTDTQYF. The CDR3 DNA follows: TGCAGCGTTGAAGGGGCGATGGGGTGGGACACAGATACGCAGTATTTT.